These 20 T cell receptor beta chains came from one sample sequenced in a study of blood T cell repertoires in COVID-19. Measured with immunoSEQ multiplex PCR; TCRdb has only the in-frame clones, and not every one. The data hold roughly 77,000 clones, with around 90% observed a single time. The specimen was peripheral blood. The source is a man in his fifties with active COVID-19.

This clone has a single count. The chain combines TRBV2 with TRBJ2-5; 9 bases are shared with TRBD2. CDR3 length: 14 amino acids. Germline CDR1 is SNHLY and CDR2 is FYNNEI. Germline trimming cut 8 bases from V and 4 bases from J; bases unmatched to any gene: 8. The CDR3 region is CASRGRGEAETQYF. As DNA, the CDR3 is TGTGCCAGCCGCGGGAGGGGCGAGGCAGAGACCCAGTACTTC.

The gene calls are TRBV30 and TRBJ1-4; D is possibly TRBD1 (5 bases). Germline lookup yields CDR1 GTSNPN and CDR2 SVGIG (reference sequence). The CDR3 contains 14 residues. V lost 0 bases and J 10 bases, leaving 15 bases between the germline ends. The CDR3 nucleotides read TGTGCCTGGAGTGTATCCGGTGGGGCCGCAAAACTGTTTTTT. Its translation is CAWSVSGGAAKLFF.

The J gene is TRBJ2-1, the V gene TRBV4-1; D might be TRBD2 (6 bases). V lost 5 bases and J 6 bases, leaving 20 bases between the germline ends. Germline V lookup: CDR1 MGHRA, CDR2 YSYEKL. This CDR3 contains 16 residues. CDR3 region: CASSVTPEGRFNEQFF. In DNA, the CDR3 is TGCGCCAGCAGCGTAACACCGGAGGGGAGGTTCAATGAGCAGTTCTTC.

The V gene is TRBV27, the J gene TRBJ2-3; 11 nucleotides agree with TRBD2. The CDR3 contains 15 residues. Germline-derived CDR1 and CDR2 are MNHEY and SMNVEV (reference sequence). V trimming: 4 bases; J trimming: 4 bases; junction bases outside the gene matches: 4. The CDR3 is CASSSSGRWADTQYF. In nucleotides, the CDR3 is TGTGCCAGCAGTTCTAGCGGGAGGTGGGCAGATACGCAGTATTTT.

The J gene is TRBJ1-2, the V gene TRBV20-1; TRBD1 matches at 8 bases. Losses at the gene ends were 3 bases for V and 8 bases for J; bases not matched to a gene: 5. In germline, CDR1 is DFQATT, CDR2 SNEGSKA (reference sequence). The CDR3 length is 12 residues. CDR3 DNA: TGCAGTGCTAGTGTACAGGGGGGAGGCTACACCTTC. Its protein is CSASVQGGGYTF.

The chain employs TRBV15 and TRBJ2-4, with D possibly being TRBD2 (6 bases). V dropped 2 bases and J dropped 8 bases, with 13 bases sitting between them. This CDR3 region has 14 residues. Germline CDR1 and CDR2: LNHNV and YYDKDF (reference sequence). The DNA of the CDR3 is TGTGCCACCAGCAGATCCGGGGGAGAAGACATTCAGTACTTC. Amino acid sequence: CATSRSGGEDIQYF.

V and J are TRBV7-9 and TRBJ2-4; maybe TRBD1 (6 bases). Germline V lookup: CDR1 SEHNR, CDR2 FQNEAQ (reference sequence). Trimming left V 5 bases short and J 9 bases short, with 17 bases between. CDR3 length: 14 amino acids. This CDR3 is CASSLRQAGSIQYF. The CDR3 nucleotides are TGTGCCAGCAGCCTAAGACAGGCTGGGAGCATTCAGTACTTC.

This clone occurred once. The chain is built from TRBV5-1 and TRBJ1-4; 9 bases are a match to TRBD1. This CDR3 region has 14 residues. Germline V gives CDR1 SGHRS, CDR2 YFSETQ. The V segment lost 0 bases and the J segment 7 bases; nucleotides outside the gene matches: 1. CDR3 coding DNA: TGCGCCAGCAGCTTGGTGACAGGGGGTGAAAAACTGTTTTTT. Translation gives CASSLVTGGEKLFF.

The rearrangement uses TRBV4-1 and TRBJ2-7; 11 positions match TRBD2. Germline V gene data show CDR1 as MGHRA and CDR2 as YSYEKL. V trimming: 2 bases; J trimming: 1 base; junction bases outside the gene matches: 10. This CDR3 contains 18 residues. CDR3 amino acids: CASSQIVAGGELSYEQYF. CDR3 DNA: TGCGCCAGCAGCCAAATTGTAGCGGGGGGGGAACTATCCTACGAGCAGTACTTC.

The rearrangement joins TRBV9 to TRBJ2-2, with no clear D. Germline-derived CDR1 and CDR2 are SGDLS and YYNGEE. The V end was cut by 3 bases, the J end by 2 bases, with 17 bases between. CDR3 length equals 17 residues. CDR3 residues: CASSARVSRLNTGELFF. CDR3 DNA sequence: TGTGCCAGCAGCGCCCGGGTGTCCCGATTAAACACCGGGGAGCTGTTTTTT.

The chain recombines TRBV7-8 with TRBJ2-3; no definite D call. Trimming left V 5 bases short and J 3 bases short, with 12 bases between. This CDR3 is 14 amino acids long. Germline CDR1 reads SGHVS; CDR2 reads FQNEAQ. CDR3 loop: CASSPRLSTDTQYF. The DNA for the CDR3 is TGTGCCAGCAGCCCTAGGTTGAGTACAGATACGCAGTATTTT.

This chain links TRBV6-5 with TRBJ2-7; 10 nucleotides agree with TRBD1. CDR1 MNHEY and CDR2 SVGAGI come from the germline V gene. CDR3 length equals 14 residues. V shed 5 bases, J shed 6 bases, and the junction held 7 bases outside the gene matches. The CDR3 region has the DNA TGTGCCAGCAGTCCAGACAGGGGGCGAGGCGAGCAGTACTTC. Translating gives CASSPDRGRGEQYF.

The genes are TRBV3-1 (or the pseudogene TRBV3-2) and TRBJ1-4; TRBD1 matches 7 bases. The V gene's germline CDR1 is LGHDT and CDR2 YNNKEL (reference sequence). V gave up 3 bases and J gave up 5 bases; unmatched junction bases: 15. This CDR3 spans 18 amino acids. The chain's CDR3 is CASSHGPGQRWGNEKLFF. The CDR3 bases are TGTGCCAGCAGCCACGGACCGGGACAGAGATGGGGAAATGAAAAACTGTTTTTT.

This rearrangement joins TRBV10-1 to TRBJ2-7; 8 nucleotides agree with TRBD2. The germline V gene has CDR1 WNHNN and CDR2 SYGVQD (reference sequence). V was pared by 7 bases and J by 5 bases, with 10 bases of the junction left unmatched. The CDR3 sequence is 14 residues long. The CDR3 DNA reads TGCGCCAGCAAACCGGGACTAGGGACTGACGAGCAGTACTTC. Amino acid sequence: CASKPGLGTDEQYF.

In its sample, this clone was seen a few times. V usage is TRBV5-1 and J usage is TRBJ1-1, with a tentative D call TRBD1 (6 bases). The CDR3 extends over 13 amino acids. Between the trimmed V and J ends, which lost 4 bases and 1 base, there was a span of 8 bases. CDR1 is SGHRS and CDR2 is YFSETQ in the germline V gene. The CDR3 DNA reads TGCGCCAGCAGCGCGGGGGCGAACACTGAAGCTTTCTTT. This codes for CASSAGANTEAFF.

The chain carries TRBV6-5 and TRBJ2-5; 10 bases are a match to TRBD2. Germline-derived CDR1 and CDR2 are MNHEY and SVGAGI. Trimming took 8 bases from V and 5 from J; bases not matched to a gene: 8. This CDR3 has 14 residues. CDR3 residues: CASRSGGASETQYF. CDR3 bases: TGTGCCAGCCGAAGCGGGGGGGCCTCTGAGACCCAGTACTTC.

The rearrangement uses TRBV6-2 or TRBV6-3 and TRBJ2-3; TRBD1 is a possible D gene (6 bases). Trimming removed 3 bases at V and 1 base at J, with 8 bases between. The V gene's germline CDR1 is MNHEY and CDR2 SVGEGT. The length of the CDR3 is 14 residues. The DNA for the CDR3 is TGTGCCAGCAGTTATTGGGGGCGCACAGATACGCAGTATTTT. Translating it yields CASSYWGRTDTQYF.

The gene calls are TRBV11-2 and TRBJ2-1, with 15 bases fitting TRBD2. The V and J ends lost 5 bases and 2 bases, in that order; junction bases with no gene match: 7. This CDR3 has 18 amino acids. Germline V gene data show CDR1 as SGHAT and CDR2 as FQNNGV. The CDR3 DNA follows: TGTGCCAGCAGCCCCTGGGGACTAGCGGGAGGAACCTACAATGAGCAGTTCTTC. It codes for CASSPWGLAGGTYNEQFF. Based on the CDR3 plus reference TRBV11-2 and TRBJ2-1, the full variable domain is EAGVAQSPRYKIIEKRQSVAFWCNPISGHATLYWYQQILGQGPKLLIQFQNNGVVDDSQLPKDRFSAERLKGVDSTLKIQPAKLEDSAVYLCASSPWGLAGGTYNEQFFGPGTRLTVL.

The chain combines TRBV18 with TRBJ1-4; 7 bases map to TRBD1. This CDR3 has 16 amino acids. With V trimmed by 3 bases and J by 2 bases, 6 bases remained unmatched. The germline CDR1 and CDR2 sequences are KGHSH and LQKENI. DNA for the CDR3: TGTGCCAGCTCACCTAAACAGGGGATTACTAATGAAAAACTGTTTTTT. Its protein product is CASSPKQGITNEKLFF. The entire variable domain, with the rest obtained from reference TRBV18 and TRBJ1-4, is as follows: NAGVMQNPRHLVRRRGQEARLRCSPMKGHSHVYWYRQLPEEGLKFMVYLQKENIIDESGMPKERFSAEFPKEGPSILRIQQVVRGDSAAYFCASSPKQGITNEKLFFGSGTQLSVL.

The chain employs TRBV28 and TRBJ2-5; 9 positions match TRBD2. The CDR3 extends over 16 amino acids. The germline V gene has CDR1 MDHEN and CDR2 SYDVKM. The ends lost 6 bases at V and 5 bases at J; junction bases unmatched: 13. The CDR3 DNA sequence: TGTGCCAGCAGCCTAGAGGGCGGGGGGGCTCTGGAGACCCAGTACTTC. As protein: CASSLEGGGALETQYF.